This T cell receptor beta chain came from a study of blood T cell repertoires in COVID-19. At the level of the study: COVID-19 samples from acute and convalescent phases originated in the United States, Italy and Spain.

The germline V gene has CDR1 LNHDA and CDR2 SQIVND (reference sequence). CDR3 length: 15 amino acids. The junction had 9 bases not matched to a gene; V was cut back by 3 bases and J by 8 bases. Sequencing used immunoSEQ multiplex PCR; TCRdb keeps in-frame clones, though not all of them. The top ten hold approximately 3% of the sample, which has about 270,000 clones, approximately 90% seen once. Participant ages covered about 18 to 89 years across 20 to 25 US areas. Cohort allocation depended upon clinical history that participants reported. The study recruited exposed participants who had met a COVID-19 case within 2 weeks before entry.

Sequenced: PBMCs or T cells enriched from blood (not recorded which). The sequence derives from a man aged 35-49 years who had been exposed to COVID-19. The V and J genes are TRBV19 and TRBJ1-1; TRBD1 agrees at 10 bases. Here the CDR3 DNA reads TGTGCCAGTAGTATTATCGAGACAGGGGGCTCGGAAGCTTTCTTT. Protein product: CASSIIETGGSEAFF.